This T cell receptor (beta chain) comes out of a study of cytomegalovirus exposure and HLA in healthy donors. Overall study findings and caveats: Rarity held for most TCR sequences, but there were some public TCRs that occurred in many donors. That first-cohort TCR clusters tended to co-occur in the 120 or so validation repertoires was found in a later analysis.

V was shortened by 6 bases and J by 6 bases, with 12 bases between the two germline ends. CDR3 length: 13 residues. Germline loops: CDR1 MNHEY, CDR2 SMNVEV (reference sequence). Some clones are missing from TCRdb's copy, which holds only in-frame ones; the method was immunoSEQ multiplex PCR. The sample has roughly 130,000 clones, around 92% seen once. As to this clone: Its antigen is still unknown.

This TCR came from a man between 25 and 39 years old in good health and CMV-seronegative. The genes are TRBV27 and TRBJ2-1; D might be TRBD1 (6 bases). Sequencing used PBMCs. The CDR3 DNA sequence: TGTGCCAGCAGACAAACAGGGATCAATGAGCAGTTCTTC. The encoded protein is CASRQTGINEQFF.